The clone carrying this TCR beta chain was seen only a few times. Its specificity is unknown. The sample comes from a study of beta chain features in type 1 diabetes. The CDR3 length is 16 residues. Trimming took 0 bases from V and 2 from J; bases not matched to a gene: 6. CDR1 and CDR2 from the germline V gene are GTSNPN and SVGIG (reference sequence). Every isolated RNA sample was fully reverse transcribed, so sequencing captured expressed TCRB transcripts. Libraries were prepared by immunoSEQ multiplex PCR; TCRdb keeps only in-frame clonotypes and omits some of them. The sample lists 150,000 to 200,000 clones, about 13% occurring once. Findings of the study overall: Compared with healthy donors, patients appeared to share more similar naive, central memory and regulatory TCRB repertoires. VDJ junctions from patients with type 1 diabetes contained fewer insertions and more deletions.

CD4+ cells of the naive, central memory, regulatory and stem cell-like memory types were sorted via CD45RO/CCR7/CD25/CD127/CD95/CD27. The sequenced material came from central memory CD4+ T cells from blood. The source of this sequence is a woman aged 18-29 years in good health. This rearrangement joins TRBV30 to TRBJ2-1; 8 nucleotides match TRBD2. The CDR3 DNA reads as TGTGCCTGGAGTGTAGAAGCGGGAGTCCCCTACAATGAGCAGTTCTTC. Translated, it gives CAWSVEAGVPYNEQFF.